Listed below are T cell receptor beta chains from one sample, sequenced in a study of post-analysis software for immune sequencing data. TCRdb reprocessed the PCR reads with MiXCR, giving one entry per CDR3 protein. The repertoire holds hundreds of thousands of distinct CDR3 sequences, with 30% to 40% as singletons. Sample: blood. These receptors came from a girl aged 2 to 10 with multiple sclerosis. CDR3s leave out the opening cysteine and the closing phenylalanine or tryptophan.

v_call: TRBV20-1; cdr3_aa: SAPHAGTGRHNYGYT
v_call: TRBV20-1; cdr3_aa: SALAGGPFDEQF
v_call: TRBV12-3/TRBV12-4; cdr3_aa: ASSLQGVNTEVF
v_call: TRBV11-2; cdr3_aa: ASSPKTGTYEQY
v_call: TRBV7-9; cdr3_aa: ASRDLAGEQY
v_call: TRBV7-6; cdr3_aa: ASSLADIVPGELF
v_call: TRBV6-4; cdr3_aa: ASNGQTSFNQPQH
v_call: TRBV10-3; cdr3_aa: AITTGTHNEQF
v_call: TRBV14; cdr3_aa: ASRAKAGANVLT
v_call: TRBV5-1; cdr3_aa: ASTSHNEQF
v_call: TRBV20-1; cdr3_aa: SAATSGRNEQF
v_call: TRBV27; cdr3_aa: ASRRAGTIIYEQY
v_call: TRBV13; cdr3_aa: ASSLDEMVQY
v_call: TRBV20-1; cdr3_aa: SARRPVGANNEQF
v_call: TRBV12-3/TRBV12-4; cdr3_aa: ASSLPPYNYGYT
v_call: TRBV20-1; cdr3_aa: SARRGTGKETQY
v_call: TRBV7-9; cdr3_aa: ASSLEAGGPNEQF
v_call: TRBV6-5; cdr3_aa: ASSYSLLPVSDTQY
v_call: TRBV29-1; cdr3_aa: SVVGQPSGANVLT
v_call: TRBV5-1; cdr3_aa: ASSLVGLTYYEQF
v_call: TRBV4-1; cdr3_aa: ASSHQDRRNEKLF
v_call: TRBV6-1; cdr3_aa: ASSATGVNEQF
v_call: TRBV4-1; cdr3_aa: ASSQDRGGSNQPQH
v_call: TRBV29-1; cdr3_aa: SVVGTSGKGGSYNEQF
v_call: TRBV4-3; cdr3_aa: ASSQEFVEETQY
v_call: TRBV20-1; cdr3_aa: SAPRGGNEQY
v_call: TRBV4-2; cdr3_aa: ASSVASGTSGDNEQF
v_call: TRBV20-1; cdr3_aa: SAPPGQGYNEQF
v_call: TRBV29-1; cdr3_aa: SVSSGARETQY
v_call: TRBV27; cdr3_aa: ASSLSGLRHNEQF
v_call: TRBV5-1; cdr3_aa: ASSLGETGTEAF
v_call: TRBV6-2/TRBV6-3; cdr3_aa: ASSQETQY
v_call: TRBV20-1; cdr3_aa: SAKSSGGRDTQY
v_call: TRBV29-1; cdr3_aa: SVEGAGTQY
v_call: TRBV4-1; cdr3_aa: ASSPHAGGASTDTQY